This T cell receptor (beta chain) was identified during a study of blood T cell repertoires in COVID-19. On the study more broadly: Sites across the United States, Italy and Spain contributed samples from acute and convalescent COVID-19.

Trimming shortened V by 6 bases and J by 5 bases, and 13 bases separated the two germline ends. There are 13 residues in the CDR3. Germline lookup yields CDR1 MDHEN and CDR2 SYDVKM. Libraries were prepared by immunoSEQ multiplex PCR; TCRdb keeps only in-frame clonotypes and omits some of them. The sample carries about 150,000 clones, around 87% recorded once. The chain carries TRBV28 and TRBJ2-5, with a possible D match to TRBD2 (6 bases). Source material: peripheral blood. The origin of this receptor is an elderly woman with COVID-19, enrolled during active disease. This CDR3 is CASRLTGRETQYF. DNA of the CDR3: TGTGCCAGCAGGCTTACGGGGAGGGAGACCCAGTACTTC.